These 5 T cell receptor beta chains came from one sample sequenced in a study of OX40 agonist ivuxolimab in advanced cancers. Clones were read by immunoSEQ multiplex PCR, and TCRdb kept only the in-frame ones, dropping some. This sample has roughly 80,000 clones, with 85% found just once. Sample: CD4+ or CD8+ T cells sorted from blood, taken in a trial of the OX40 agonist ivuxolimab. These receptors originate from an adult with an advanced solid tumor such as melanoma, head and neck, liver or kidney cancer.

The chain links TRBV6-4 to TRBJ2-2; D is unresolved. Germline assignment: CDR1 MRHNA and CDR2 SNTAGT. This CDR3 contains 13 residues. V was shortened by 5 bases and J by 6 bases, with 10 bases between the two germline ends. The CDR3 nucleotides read TGTGCCAGCAGTATTAGTGGCGCCGGGGAGCTGTTTTTT. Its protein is CASSISGAGELFF.

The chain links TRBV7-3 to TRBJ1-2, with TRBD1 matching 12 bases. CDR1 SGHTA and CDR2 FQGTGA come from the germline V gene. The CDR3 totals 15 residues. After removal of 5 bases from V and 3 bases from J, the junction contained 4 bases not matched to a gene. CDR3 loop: CASSAGQGAHYGYTF. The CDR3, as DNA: TGTGCCAGCAGCGCGGGACAGGGGGCCCACTATGGCTACACCTTC.

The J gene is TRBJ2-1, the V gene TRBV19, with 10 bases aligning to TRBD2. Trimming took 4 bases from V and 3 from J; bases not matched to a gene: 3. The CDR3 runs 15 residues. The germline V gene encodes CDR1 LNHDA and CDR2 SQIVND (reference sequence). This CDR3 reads CASSSGTSVYNEQFF. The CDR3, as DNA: TGTGCCAGTAGTAGTGGGACTAGCGTCTACAATGAGCAGTTCTTC.

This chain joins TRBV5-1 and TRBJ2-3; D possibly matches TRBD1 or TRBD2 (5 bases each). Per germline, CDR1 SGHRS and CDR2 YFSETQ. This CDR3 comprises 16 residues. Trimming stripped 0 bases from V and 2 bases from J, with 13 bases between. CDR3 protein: CASSLVRDGVTDTQYF. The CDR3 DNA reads TGCGCCAGCAGCTTGGTAAGGGACGGAGTCACAGATACGCAGTATTTT.

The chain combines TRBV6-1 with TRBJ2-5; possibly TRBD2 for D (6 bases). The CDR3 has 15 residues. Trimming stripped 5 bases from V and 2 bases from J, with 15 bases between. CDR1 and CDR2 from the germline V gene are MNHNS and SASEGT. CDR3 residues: CASSPNQRAQETQYF. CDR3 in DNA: TGTGCCAGCAGTCCCAATCAGCGGGCACAAGAGACCCAGTACTTC.